The clone carrying this T cell receptor beta chain was detected a few times. Its antigen is unknown. V shed 0 bases and J shed 2 bases, with 5 bases lying between them. Germline V gene data show CDR1 as LGHNA and CDR2 as YSLEER. This CDR3 has 14 residues. TCRdb fed the 5' RACE reads into MiXCR, producing one record per CDR3 protein. The sample carries 300,000 to 400,000 distinct CDR3 sequences, 20% to 25% recorded once. These data come from a study of T-cell memory formation after mild COVID-19. Whole-study findings and limits: CD4+ contracting clones were found mainly in CM and EM, and CD8+ ones in EMRA.

The rearrangement uses TRBV4-3 and TRBJ2-1; D is unresolved. Material: PBMCs or a T cell subset sorted from them (not recorded which). The sequence came from an adult woman who had mild COVID-19 (a few samples of this study predate the infection). Cell type and time point are not known. As DNA, the CDR3 is TGCGCCAGCAGCCAAGATCACCCCTACAATGAGCAGTTCTTC. Translation gives CASSQDHPYNEQFF.